The 5 T cell receptor beta chains in this list originate from one sample, sequenced in a study of shared clonotypes between healthy human individuals. The protocol was immunoSEQ multiplex PCR, while the TCRdb copy is restricted to in-frame clones and leaves out a portion. This table has approximately 500,000 clones, more than 65% appearing once. The sample comprised PBMCs. The receptors stem from a woman aged 35 to 49 in good health. Some clones in this sample may be carry-over from other donors' samples.

This rearrangement joins TRBV7-6 to TRBJ2-2; D not certain. With 0 bases removed from V and 2 bases from J, the gap between germline ends came to 10 bases. CDR1 SGHVS and CDR2 FNYEAQ come from the germline V gene. The CDR3 sequence is 16 residues long. The CDR3 is CASSLAQPPNTGELFF. DNA of the CDR3: TGTGCCAGCAGCTTAGCACAGCCCCCCAACACCGGGGAGCTGTTTTTT.

This clone appeared once. The genes are TRBV9 and TRBJ2-7; D is undetermined. The length of the CDR3 is 14 residues. Germline CDR1 is SGDLS and CDR2 is YYNGEE. V gave up 4 bases and J gave up 0 bases, with 11 bases separating them. For the CDR3, the DNA is TGTGCCAGCAGCCTCAGTACAGCCTCCTACGAGCAGTACTTC. Its translation is CASSLSTASYEQYF. Full variable domain (outside the CDR3, taken from reference TRBV9 and TRBJ2-7): DSGVTQTPKHLITATGQRVTLRCSPRSGDLSVYWYQQSLDQGLQFLIQYYNGEERAKGNILERFSAQQFPDLHSELNLSSLELGDSALYFCASSLSTASYEQYFGPGTRLTVT.

This chain joins TRBV10-3 and TRBJ2-1; the match to TRBD2 covers 10 bases. V lost 6 bases to trimming and J lost 0 bases; unmatched junction nucleotides: 2. Germline-derived CDR1 and CDR2 are ENHRY and SYGVKD. CDR3 length: 15 residues. The CDR3 here is CAISVAGGSYNEQFF. CDR3 in DNA: TGTGCCATCAGCGTAGCGGGGGGCTCCTACAATGAGCAGTTCTTC.

This CDR3 reads CASSDLLIGGGYTF. The CDR3 coding sequence is TGTGCCAGCAGTGACTTACTCATTGGTGGTGGCTACACCTTC. The chain is built from TRBV6-9 and TRBJ1-2; D uncertain. This CDR3 comprises 14 residues. Deletions cut 5 bases from V and 7 bases from J, with 17 bases between. Germline V lookup: CDR1 MNHGY, CDR2 SVAAGI.

This rearrangement joins TRBV5-4 to TRBJ2-7; 7 nucleotides align to TRBD2. The junction had 5 bases not matched to a gene; V was cut back by 0 bases and J by 5 bases. The CDR3 loop spans 14 amino acids. Germline CDR1 is SGHNT and CDR2 is YYREEE (reference sequence). The CDR3 DNA reads TGTGCCAGCAGCTTGGGGCGGGAGAAGGACGAGCAGTACTTC. It codes for CASSLGREKDEQYF.